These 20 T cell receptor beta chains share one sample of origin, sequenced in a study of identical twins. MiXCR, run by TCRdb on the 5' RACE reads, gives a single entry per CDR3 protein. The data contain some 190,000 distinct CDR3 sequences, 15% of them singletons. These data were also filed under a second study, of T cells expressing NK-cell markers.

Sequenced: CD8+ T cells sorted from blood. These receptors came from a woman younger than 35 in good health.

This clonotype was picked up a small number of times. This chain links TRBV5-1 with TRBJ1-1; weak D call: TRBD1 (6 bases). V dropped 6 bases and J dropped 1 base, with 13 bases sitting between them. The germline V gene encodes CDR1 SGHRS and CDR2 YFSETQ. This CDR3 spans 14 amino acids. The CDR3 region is CASNQGRGNTEAFF. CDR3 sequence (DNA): TGCGCCAGCAATCAGGGGAGAGGGAACACTGAAGCTTTCTTT. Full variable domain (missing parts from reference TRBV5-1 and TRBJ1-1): KAGVTQTPRYLIKTRGQQVTLSCSPISGHRSVSWYQQTPGQGLQFLFEYFSETQRNKGNFPGRFSGRQFSNSRSEMNVSTLELGDSALYLCASNQGRGNTEAFFGQGTRLTVV.

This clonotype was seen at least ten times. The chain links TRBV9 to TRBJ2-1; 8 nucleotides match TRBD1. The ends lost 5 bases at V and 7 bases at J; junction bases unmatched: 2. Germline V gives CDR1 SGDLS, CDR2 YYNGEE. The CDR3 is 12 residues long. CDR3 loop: CASSGQGNEQFF. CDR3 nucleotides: TGTGCCAGCAGTGGACAGGGAAATGAGCAGTTCTTC.

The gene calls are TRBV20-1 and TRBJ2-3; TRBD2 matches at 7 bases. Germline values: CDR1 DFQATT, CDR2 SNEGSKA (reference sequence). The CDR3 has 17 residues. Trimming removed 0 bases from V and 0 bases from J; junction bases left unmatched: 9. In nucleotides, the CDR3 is TGCAGTGCTAGAGAAGAGGGAGCGGGGCCTAGCACAGATACGCAGTATTTT. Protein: CSAREEGAGPSTDTQYF.

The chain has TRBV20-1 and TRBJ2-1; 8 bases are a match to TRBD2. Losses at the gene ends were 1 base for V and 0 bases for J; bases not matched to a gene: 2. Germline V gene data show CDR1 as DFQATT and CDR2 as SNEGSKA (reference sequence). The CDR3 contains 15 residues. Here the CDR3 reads CSARGSGSSYNEQFF. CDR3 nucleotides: TGCAGTGCTAGAGGAAGCGGGAGCTCCTACAATGAGCAGTTCTTC.

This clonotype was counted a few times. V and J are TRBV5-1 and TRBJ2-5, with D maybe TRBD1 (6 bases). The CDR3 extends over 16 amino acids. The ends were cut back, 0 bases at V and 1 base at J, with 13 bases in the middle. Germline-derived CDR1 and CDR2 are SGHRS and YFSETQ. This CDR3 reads CASSLESWGLQETQYF. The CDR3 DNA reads TGCGCCAGCAGCTTGGAGAGCTGGGGGCTCCAAGAGACCCAGTACTTC.

The CDR3 DNA sequence: TGTGCCTGGAGTATTGGGAACTACGAGCAGTACTTC. This codes for CAWSIGNYEQYF. The chain uses TRBV30 and TRBJ2-7; D call uncertain. Germline V lookup: CDR1 GTSNPN, CDR2 SVGIG (reference sequence). The V and J ends lost 2 bases and 3 bases respectively, with 8 bases between them. The CDR3 is made up of 12 amino acids.

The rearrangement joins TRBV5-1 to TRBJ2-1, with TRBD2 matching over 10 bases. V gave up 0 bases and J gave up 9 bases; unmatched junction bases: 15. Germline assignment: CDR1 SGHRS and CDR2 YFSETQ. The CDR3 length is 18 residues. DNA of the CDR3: TGCGCCAGCAGCTTGGTCTGGAGCGGGAGGGCCAAACGTCCTGAGCAGTTCTTC. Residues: CASSLVWSGRAKRPEQFF.

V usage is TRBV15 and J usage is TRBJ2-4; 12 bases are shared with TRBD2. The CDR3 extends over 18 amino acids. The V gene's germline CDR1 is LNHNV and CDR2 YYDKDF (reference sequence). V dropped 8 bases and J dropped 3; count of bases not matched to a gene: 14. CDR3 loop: CATAKTTSGSTGKNIQYF. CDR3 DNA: TGTGCCACCGCTAAGACGACTAGCGGGAGTACTGGCAAAAACATTCAGTACTTC.

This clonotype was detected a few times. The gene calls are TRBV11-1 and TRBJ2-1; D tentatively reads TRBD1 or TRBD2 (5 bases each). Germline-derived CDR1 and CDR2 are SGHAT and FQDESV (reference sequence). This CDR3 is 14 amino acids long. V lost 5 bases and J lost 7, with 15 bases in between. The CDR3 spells CASSVGWGRNEQFF. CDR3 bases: TGTGCCAGCAGCGTAGGTTGGGGACGGAATGAGCAGTTCTTC. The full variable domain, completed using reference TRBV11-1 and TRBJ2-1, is EAEVAQSPRYKITEKSQAVAFWCDPISGHATLYWYRQILGQGPELLVQFQDESVVDDSQLPKDRFSAERLKGVDSTLKIQPAELGDSAMYLCASSVGWGRNEQFFGPGTRLTVL.

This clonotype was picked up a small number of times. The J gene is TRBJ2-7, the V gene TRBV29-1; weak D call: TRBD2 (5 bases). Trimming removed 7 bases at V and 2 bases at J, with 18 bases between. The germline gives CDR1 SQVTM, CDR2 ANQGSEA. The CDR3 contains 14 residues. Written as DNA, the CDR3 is TGCAGCGCCGGAGGCTCGGGTAAAACCTACGAGCAGTACTTC. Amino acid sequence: CSAGGSGKTYEQYF.

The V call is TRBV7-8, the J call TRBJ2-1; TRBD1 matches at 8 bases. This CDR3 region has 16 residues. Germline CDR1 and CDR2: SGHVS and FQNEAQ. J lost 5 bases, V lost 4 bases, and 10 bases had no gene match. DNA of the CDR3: TGTGCCAGCAGCTCTGGACAGGGCGAGGGTCACAATGAGCAGTTCTTC. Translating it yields CASSSGQGEGHNEQFF. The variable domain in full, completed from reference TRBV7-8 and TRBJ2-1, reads GAGVSQSPRYKVAKRGQDVALRCDPISGHVSLFWYQQALGQGPEFLTYFQNEAQLDKSGLPSDRFFAERPEGSVSTLKIQRTQQEDSAVYLCASSSGQGEGHNEQFFGPGTRLTVL.

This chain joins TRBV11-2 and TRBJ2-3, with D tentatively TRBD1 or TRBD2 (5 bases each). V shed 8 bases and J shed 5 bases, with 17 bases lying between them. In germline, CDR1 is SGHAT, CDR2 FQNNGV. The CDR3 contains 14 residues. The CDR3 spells CASGPGGRLDTQYF. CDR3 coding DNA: TGTGCCAGCGGGCCTGGGGGTAGGCTAGATACGCAGTATTTT.

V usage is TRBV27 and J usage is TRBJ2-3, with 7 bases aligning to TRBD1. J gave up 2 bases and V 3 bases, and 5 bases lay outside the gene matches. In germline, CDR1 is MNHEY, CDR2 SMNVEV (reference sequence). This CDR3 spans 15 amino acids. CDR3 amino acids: CASSLTGQPTDTQYF. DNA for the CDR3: TGTGCCAGCAGTTTGACGGGACAGCCCACAGATACGCAGTATTTT.

The CDR3 sequence: CATGARSFSGANVLTF. The CDR3 bases are TGTGCCACCGGGGCCAGGTCTTTCTCTGGGGCCAACGTCCTGACTTTC. The chain links TRBV15 to TRBJ2-6; possible D gene TRBD1, 5 bases. CDR1 is LNHNV, CDR2 YYDKDF, per germline (reference sequence). Trimming took off 8 bases at V and 0 bases at J, with 14 bases between the two ends. The CDR3 sequence is 16 residues long. The whole variable domain, filled in from reference TRBV15 and TRBJ2-6, reads DAMVIQNPRYQVTQFGKPVTLSCSQTLNHNVMYWYQQKSSQAPKLLFHYYDKDFNNEADTPDNFQSRRPNTSFCFLDIRSPGLGDTAMYLCATGARSFSGANVLTFGAGSRLTVL.

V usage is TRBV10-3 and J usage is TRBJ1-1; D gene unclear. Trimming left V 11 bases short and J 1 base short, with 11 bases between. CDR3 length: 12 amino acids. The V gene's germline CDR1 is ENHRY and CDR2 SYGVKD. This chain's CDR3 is CAARHSNTEAFF. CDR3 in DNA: TGTGCCGCCCGACACTCGAACACTGAAGCTTTCTTT.

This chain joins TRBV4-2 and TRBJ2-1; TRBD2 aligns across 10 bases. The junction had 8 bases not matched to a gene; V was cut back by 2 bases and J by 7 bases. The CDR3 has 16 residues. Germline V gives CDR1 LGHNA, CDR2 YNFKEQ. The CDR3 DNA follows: TGTGCCAGCAGCCAAATAATAGGACTAGCGGTGAATGAGCAGTTCTTC. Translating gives CASSQIIGLAVNEQFF.

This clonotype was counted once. The CDR3 sequence is CASSWGLSGEQYF. The CDR3 DNA follows: TGTGCCAGCAGTTGGGGCCTCTCGGGGGAGCAGTACTTC. The chain uses TRBV27 and TRBJ2-7; tentatively, D is TRBD1 or TRBD2 (5 bases each). The CDR3 loop spans 13 amino acids. Trimming shortened V by 4 bases and J by 7 bases, and 14 bases separated the two germline ends. Per the germline V gene, CDR1 is MNHEY and CDR2 is SMNVEV (reference sequence).

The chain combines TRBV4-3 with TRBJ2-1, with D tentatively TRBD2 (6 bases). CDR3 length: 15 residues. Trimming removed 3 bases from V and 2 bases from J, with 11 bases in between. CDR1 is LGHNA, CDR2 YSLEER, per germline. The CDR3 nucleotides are TGCGCCAGCAGCCATTGGGGGGTACCCTACAATGAGCAGTTCTTC. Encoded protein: CASSHWGVPYNEQFF.

This CDR3 reads CASSSGAGRTDTQYF. DNA for the CDR3: TGTGCCAGCAGCTCTGGGGCAGGGAGGACAGATACGCAGTATTTT. The rearrangement uses TRBV7-8 and TRBJ2-3, with a possible D match to TRBD2 (6 bases). Germline V gene lookup returns CDR1 SGHVS and CDR2 FQNEAQ. The V end was cut by 4 bases, the J end by 3 bases, with 14 bases between. This CDR3 spans 15 amino acids.

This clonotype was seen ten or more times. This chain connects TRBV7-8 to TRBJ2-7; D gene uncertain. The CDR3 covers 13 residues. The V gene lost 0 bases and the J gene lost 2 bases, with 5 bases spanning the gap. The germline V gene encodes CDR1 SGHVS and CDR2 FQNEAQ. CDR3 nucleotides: TGTGCCAGCAGCTTAGCCCGGGCCTACGAGCAGTACTTC. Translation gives CASSLARAYEQYF.